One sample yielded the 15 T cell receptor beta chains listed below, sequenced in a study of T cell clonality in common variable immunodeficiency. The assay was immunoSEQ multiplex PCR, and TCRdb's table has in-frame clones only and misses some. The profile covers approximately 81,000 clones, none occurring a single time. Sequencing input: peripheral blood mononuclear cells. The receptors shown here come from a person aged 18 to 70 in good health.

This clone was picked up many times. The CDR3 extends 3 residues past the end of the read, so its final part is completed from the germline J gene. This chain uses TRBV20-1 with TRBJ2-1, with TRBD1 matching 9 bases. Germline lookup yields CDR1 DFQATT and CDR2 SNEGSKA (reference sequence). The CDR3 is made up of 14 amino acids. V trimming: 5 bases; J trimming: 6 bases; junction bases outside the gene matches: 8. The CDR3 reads CSAAPGQGVNEQFF. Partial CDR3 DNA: TGCAGTGCTGCACCGGGACAGGGTGTCAATGAG.

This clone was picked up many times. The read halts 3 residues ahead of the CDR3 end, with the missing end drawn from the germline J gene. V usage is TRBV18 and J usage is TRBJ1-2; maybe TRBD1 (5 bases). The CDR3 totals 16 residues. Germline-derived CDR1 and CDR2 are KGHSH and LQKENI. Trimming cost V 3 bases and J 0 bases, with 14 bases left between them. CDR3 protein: CASSPTTTTANYGYTF. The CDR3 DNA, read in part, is TGTGCCAGCTCACCTACGACAACGACAGCTAACTATGGC.

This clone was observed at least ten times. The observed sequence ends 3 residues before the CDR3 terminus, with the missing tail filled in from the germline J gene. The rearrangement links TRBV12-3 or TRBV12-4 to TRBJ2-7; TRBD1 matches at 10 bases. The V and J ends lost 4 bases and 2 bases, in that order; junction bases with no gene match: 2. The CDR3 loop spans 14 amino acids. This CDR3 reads CASSWTGGAYEQYF. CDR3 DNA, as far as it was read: TGTGCCAGCAGTTGGACAGGGGGAGCCTACGAG.

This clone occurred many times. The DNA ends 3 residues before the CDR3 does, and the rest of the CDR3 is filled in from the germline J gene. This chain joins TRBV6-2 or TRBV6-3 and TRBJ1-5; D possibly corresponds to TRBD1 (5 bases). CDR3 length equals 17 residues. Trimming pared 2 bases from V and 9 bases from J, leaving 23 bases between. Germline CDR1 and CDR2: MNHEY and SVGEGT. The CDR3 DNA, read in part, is TGTGCCAGCAGTTACAACGAGGGCAGGGATGTTTTTAGGCCC. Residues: CASSYNEGRDVFRP. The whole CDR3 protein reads CASSYNEGRDVFRPQHF.

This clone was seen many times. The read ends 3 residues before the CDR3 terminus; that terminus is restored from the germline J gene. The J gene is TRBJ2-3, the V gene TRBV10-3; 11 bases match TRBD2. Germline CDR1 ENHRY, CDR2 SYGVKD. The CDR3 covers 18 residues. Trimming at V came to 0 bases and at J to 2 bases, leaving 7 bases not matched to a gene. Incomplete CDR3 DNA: TGTGCCATCAGTGAGTCCCTATTACTAGCGGGAGTCACAGATACG. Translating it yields CAISESLLLAGVTDT. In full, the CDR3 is CAISESLLLAGVTDTQYF.

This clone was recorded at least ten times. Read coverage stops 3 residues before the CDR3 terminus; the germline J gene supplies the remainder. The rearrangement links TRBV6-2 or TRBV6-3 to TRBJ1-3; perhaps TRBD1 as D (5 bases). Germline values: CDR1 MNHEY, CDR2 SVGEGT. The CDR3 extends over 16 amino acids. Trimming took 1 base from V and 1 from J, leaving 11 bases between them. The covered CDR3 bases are TGTGCCAGCAGTTACTGGACACCAAATTCTGGAAACACC. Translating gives CASSYWTPNSGNT. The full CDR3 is CASSYWTPNSGNTIYF.

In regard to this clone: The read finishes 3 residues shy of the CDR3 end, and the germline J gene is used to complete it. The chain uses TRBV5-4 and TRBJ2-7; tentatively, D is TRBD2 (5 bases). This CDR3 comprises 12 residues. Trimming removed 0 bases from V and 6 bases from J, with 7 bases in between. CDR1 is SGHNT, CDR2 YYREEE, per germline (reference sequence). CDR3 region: CASSLVAGEQYF. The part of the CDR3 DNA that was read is TGTGCCAGCAGCTTGGTTGCGGGCGAG.

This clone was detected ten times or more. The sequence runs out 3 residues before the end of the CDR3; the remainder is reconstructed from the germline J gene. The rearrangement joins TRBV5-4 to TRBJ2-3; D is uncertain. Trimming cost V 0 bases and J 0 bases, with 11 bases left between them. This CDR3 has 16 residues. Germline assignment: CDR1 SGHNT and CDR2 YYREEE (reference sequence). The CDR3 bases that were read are TGTGCCAGCAGCTTGGTTACAAAAAGGAGCACAGATACG. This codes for CASSLVTKRSTDT. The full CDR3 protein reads CASSLVTKRSTDTQYF.

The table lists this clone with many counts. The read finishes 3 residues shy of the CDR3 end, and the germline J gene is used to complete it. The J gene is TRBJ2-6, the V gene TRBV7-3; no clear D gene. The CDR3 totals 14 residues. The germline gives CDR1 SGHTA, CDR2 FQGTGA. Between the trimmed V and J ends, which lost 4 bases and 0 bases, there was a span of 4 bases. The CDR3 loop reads CASSSGSGANVLTF. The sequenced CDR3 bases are TGTGCCAGCAGCTCGGGCTCTGGGGCCAACGTC.

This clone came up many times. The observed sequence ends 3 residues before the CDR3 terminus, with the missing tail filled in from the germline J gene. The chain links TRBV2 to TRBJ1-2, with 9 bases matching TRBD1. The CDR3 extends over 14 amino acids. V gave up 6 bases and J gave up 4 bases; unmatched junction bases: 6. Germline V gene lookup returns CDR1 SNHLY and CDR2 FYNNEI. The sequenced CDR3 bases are TGTGCCAGCAGGGACGGGACAGGGAGCTATGGC. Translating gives CASRDGTGSYG. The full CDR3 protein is CASRDGTGSYGYTF.

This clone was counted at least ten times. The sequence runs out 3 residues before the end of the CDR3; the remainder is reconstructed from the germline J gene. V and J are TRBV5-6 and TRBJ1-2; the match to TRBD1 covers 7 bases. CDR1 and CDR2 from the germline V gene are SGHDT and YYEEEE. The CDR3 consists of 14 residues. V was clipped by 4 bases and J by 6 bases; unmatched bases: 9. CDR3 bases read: TGTGCCAGCAGCCCTAATGGACAGGTGCATGGC. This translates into CASSPNGQVHG. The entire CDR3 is CASSPNGQVHGYTF.

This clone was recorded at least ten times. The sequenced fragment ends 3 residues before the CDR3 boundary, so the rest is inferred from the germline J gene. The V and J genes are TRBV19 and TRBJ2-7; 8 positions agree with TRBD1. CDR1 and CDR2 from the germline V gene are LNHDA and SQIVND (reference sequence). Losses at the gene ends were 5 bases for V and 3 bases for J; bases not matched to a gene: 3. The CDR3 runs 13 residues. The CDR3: CASSSGQGYEQYF. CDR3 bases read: TGTGCCAGTAGTTCCGGACAGGGCTACGAG.

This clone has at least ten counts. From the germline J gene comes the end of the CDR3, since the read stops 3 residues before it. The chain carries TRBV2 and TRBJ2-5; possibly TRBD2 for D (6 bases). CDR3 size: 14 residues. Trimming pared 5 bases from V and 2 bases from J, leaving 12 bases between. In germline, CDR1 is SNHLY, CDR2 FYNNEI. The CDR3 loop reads CASSRGGGQETQYF. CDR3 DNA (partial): TGTGCCAGCAGTCGAGGAGGAGGGCAAGAGACC.

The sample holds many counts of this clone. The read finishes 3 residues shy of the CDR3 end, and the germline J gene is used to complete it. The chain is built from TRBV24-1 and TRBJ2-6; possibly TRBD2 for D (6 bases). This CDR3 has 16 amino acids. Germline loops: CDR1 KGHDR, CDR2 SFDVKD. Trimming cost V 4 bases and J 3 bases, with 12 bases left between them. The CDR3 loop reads CATSDPVGGGANVLTF. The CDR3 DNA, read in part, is TGTGCCACCAGTGACCCCGTGGGGGGTGGGGCCAACGTC.

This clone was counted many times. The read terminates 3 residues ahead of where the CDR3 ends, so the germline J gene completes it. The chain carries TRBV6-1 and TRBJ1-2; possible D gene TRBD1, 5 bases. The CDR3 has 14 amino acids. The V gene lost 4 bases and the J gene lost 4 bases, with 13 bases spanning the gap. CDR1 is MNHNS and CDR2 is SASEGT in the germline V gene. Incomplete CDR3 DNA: TGTGCCAGCAGTGTCAGGGTCGATTCCTATGGC. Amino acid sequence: CASSVRVDSYG. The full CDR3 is CASSVRVDSYGYTF.